The clone carrying this T cell receptor beta chain was seen many times. Its cognate antigen is unknown. This record belongs to a study of identical twins. A universal primer site was incorporated via template switching, and the cDNA contained unique molecular identifiers. MiXCR, applied by TCRdb to the 5' RACE reads, yields one record per CDR3 protein. The sample lists 240,000 or so distinct CDR3 sequences, roughly 7% occurring once. Broader study findings: Among beta out-of-frame sequences, excess sharing between twins appeared weaker. Alpha sequences out of frame and shared by twins had excess low generation probability.

These sequences were also reported in another study, on yellow fever vaccine responses in identical twins. Per that paper: A vaccine T cell response that seemed partly convergent and partly personalized was reported in twins.

This receptor was taken from a woman aged 18-29 years in good health. Material for sequencing was memory (CD45RO+) T cells sorted from blood.

CDR3 DNA: TGCGCCAGCCGGAGGGGACAGGGCAATGAAAAACTGTTTTTT. As protein: CASRRGQGNEKLFF. The V call is TRBV5-1, the J call TRBJ1-4, with 9 bases fitting TRBD1. CDR1 and CDR2 (germline): SGHRS, YFSETQ. The CDR3 runs to 14 residues. V shed 7 bases, J shed 5 bases, and the junction held 6 bases outside the gene matches.